This is a list of T cell receptor beta chains from one sample in a study of cytomegalovirus exposure and HLA in healthy donors. Profiling relied on immunoSEQ multiplex PCR, and the TCRdb table lists in-frame clones only, not all of them. In the table there are some 61,000 clones, approximately 97% of which are singletons. Sequenced input: PBMCs. The receptors come from a young woman in good health and CMV-seropositive. Both conserved end residues are part of each CDR3. Each record gives: CDR3 protein, V gene, CDR3 length, J gene.

cdr3_aa: CASSQAVIGGWEGYTF
v_call: TRBV4-1
cdr3_length: 16
j_call: TRBJ1-2

cdr3_aa: CASSPVGQIQETQYF
v_call: TRBV5-6
cdr3_length: 15
j_call: TRBJ2-5

cdr3_aa: CASSFAGHENTEAFF
v_call: TRBV7-3
cdr3_length: 15
j_call: TRBJ1-1

cdr3_aa: CASSKTGGYYEQYF
v_call: TRBV7-9
cdr3_length: 14
j_call: TRBJ2-7

cdr3_aa: CASGAGQGTEAFF
v_call: TRBV12-5
cdr3_length: 13
j_call: TRBJ1-1

cdr3_aa: CASSFNRGRGAKNIQYF
v_call: TRBV27
cdr3_length: 17
j_call: TRBJ2-4

cdr3_aa: CASSLGQGGNQPQHF
v_call: TRBV19
cdr3_length: 15
j_call: TRBJ1-5

cdr3_aa: CSVEDRRGTEAFF
v_call: TRBV29-1
cdr3_length: 13
j_call: TRBJ1-1

cdr3_aa: CASSVDPSGGNNEQFF
v_call: TRBV9
cdr3_length: 16
j_call: TRBJ2-1

cdr3_aa: CASRGGQNYQPQHF
v_call: TRBV6-1
cdr3_length: 14
j_call: TRBJ1-5

cdr3_aa: CASSWRGSDTQYF
v_call: TRBV5-4
cdr3_length: 13
j_call: TRBJ2-3

cdr3_aa: CASTDTGNSYNEQFF
v_call: TRBV5-1
cdr3_length: 15
j_call: TRBJ2-1

cdr3_aa: CASSYLQGEAFF
v_call: TRBV6-5
cdr3_length: 12
j_call: TRBJ1-1

cdr3_aa: CASGRALNEQFF
v_call: TRBV2
cdr3_length: 12
j_call: TRBJ2-1

cdr3_aa: CASTPRLAELSYEQYF
v_call: TRBV11-2
cdr3_length: 16
j_call: TRBJ2-7

cdr3_aa: CASSQTGMGEQYF
v_call: TRBV4-1
cdr3_length: 13
j_call: TRBJ2-7

cdr3_aa: CSVLGMAQYF
v_call: TRBV29-1
cdr3_length: 10
j_call: TRBJ2-5

cdr3_aa: CASSLTGGPTGELFF
v_call: TRBV28
cdr3_length: 15
j_call: TRBJ2-2

cdr3_aa: CASSDERGYYGYTF
v_call: TRBV2
cdr3_length: 14
j_call: TRBJ1-2

cdr3_aa: CASSLIALASGTGELFF
v_call: TRBV7-6
cdr3_length: 17
j_call: TRBJ2-2

cdr3_aa: CASSVTGSLRANEQYF
v_call: TRBV19
cdr3_length: 16
j_call: TRBJ2-7

cdr3_aa: CASAGHGNTGELFF
v_call: TRBV5-1
cdr3_length: 14
j_call: TRBJ2-2

cdr3_aa: CAWSVRGSPYQPQHF
v_call: TRBV30
cdr3_length: 15
j_call: TRBJ1-5

cdr3_aa: CASSIDLWRVNTEAFF
v_call: TRBV19
cdr3_length: 16
j_call: TRBJ1-1

cdr3_aa: CASSLRQGRNTEAFF
v_call: TRBV11-1
cdr3_length: 15
j_call: TRBJ1-1

cdr3_aa: CASIPERAGANVLTF
v_call: TRBV2
cdr3_length: 15
j_call: TRBJ2-6

cdr3_aa: CASRGLAGGPFDNEQFF
v_call: TRBV19
cdr3_length: 17
j_call: TRBJ2-1

cdr3_aa: CASSSRDRDTEAFF
v_call: TRBV9
cdr3_length: 14
j_call: TRBJ1-1

cdr3_aa: CASSLPLLANKQETQYF
v_call: TRBV7-6
cdr3_length: 17
j_call: TRBJ2-5

cdr3_aa: CASSLERLAGPSGGYEQYF
v_call: TRBV7-2
cdr3_length: 19
j_call: TRBJ2-7

cdr3_aa: CASSYHNTGSRDTDTQYF
v_call: TRBV13
cdr3_length: 18
j_call: TRBJ2-3

cdr3_aa: CASSVFGQGRNTIYF
v_call: TRBV9
cdr3_length: 15
j_call: TRBJ1-3

cdr3_aa: CASSQATNTGELFF
v_call: TRBV4-1
cdr3_length: 14
j_call: TRBJ2-2

cdr3_aa: CASSVGTHLNWNTEAFF
v_call: TRBV6-1
cdr3_length: 17
j_call: TRBJ1-1

cdr3_aa: CASSLDSGTSSYEQYF
v_call: TRBV5-4
cdr3_length: 16
j_call: TRBJ2-7

cdr3_aa: CASSPRLAGVNEQFF
v_call: TRBV9
cdr3_length: 15
j_call: TRBJ2-1

cdr3_aa: CATSRDRRGRDEQYF
v_call: TRBV15
cdr3_length: 15
j_call: TRBJ2-7

cdr3_aa: CASSLVLATNEKLFF
v_call: TRBV7-9
cdr3_length: 15
j_call: TRBJ1-4

cdr3_aa: CASSPGLATNEKLFF
v_call: TRBV11-2
cdr3_length: 15
j_call: TRBJ1-4

cdr3_aa: CASQTDEQYF
v_call: TRBV2
cdr3_length: 10
j_call: TRBJ2-7

cdr3_aa: CSAIYNEQFF
v_call: TRBV20-1
cdr3_length: 10
j_call: TRBJ2-1